One sample yielded the 3 T cell receptor beta chains listed below, sequenced in a study of T cells in Graves' hyperthyroidism and ophthalmopathy. RNA transcripts provided the source from which TCR beta CDR3 regions were amplified. An initial round of RT-PCR targeting the TCR CDR3 relied on the HTBI primer set. TCRdb fed the multiplex PCR reads into MiXCR, producing one record per CDR3 protein. This sample has under 400,000 distinct CDR3 sequences; over 12% occur once, and the top ten carry under 25%. Sequenced material: blood. The receptors stem from a woman aged 55-69 years with Graves' ophthalmopathy.

This clonotype was detected ten times or more. CDR3 sequence reads: CASSSPIAASSYNEQFF. CDR3 nucleotide sequence: TGTGCCAGCAGCTCACCCATAGCCGCAAGCTCCTACAATGAGCAGTTCTTC. V usage is TRBV11-2 and J usage is TRBJ2-1; D gene uncertain. CDR1 and CDR2 (germline): SGHAT, FQNNGV. The CDR3 is made up of 17 amino acids. V was pared by 4 bases and J by 0 bases, with 16 bases between.

This clonotype showed up just once. This chain uses TRBV3-1 with TRBJ2-2; D uncertain. Germline CDR1 and CDR2: LGHDT and YNNKEL (reference sequence). V lost 7 bases and J 2 bases, leaving 8 bases between the germline ends. There are 13 residues in the CDR3. CDR3 in amino acids: CASKQGNTGELFF. CDR3 bases: TGTGCCAGCAAACAAGGAAACACCGGGGAGCTGTTTTTT.

This clonotype was seen repeatedly, ten times or more. V usage is TRBV12-5 and J usage is TRBJ1-1; D uncertain. The CDR3 totals 12 residues. V lost 5 bases and J 10 bases, leaving 14 bases between the germline ends. Germline CDR1 reads LGHNT; CDR2 reads FRNRAP. As DNA, the CDR3 is TGTGCTAGTGGTCCCGAACCGAGGGTAGCTTTCTTT. Amino acid sequence: CASGPEPRVAFF.